These 5 T cell receptor beta chains were all obtained from the same sample, sequenced in a study of control samples from healthy donors and cancer patients. Libraries were prepared by immunoSEQ multiplex PCR; TCRdb keeps only in-frame clonotypes and omits some of them. The table has around 50,000 clones, roughly 85% seen once. What was sequenced was PBMCs. These TCRs come from a woman between 45 and 60 years old with lung cancer.

The V gene is TRBV5-1, the J gene TRBJ1-2; D is unresolved. The CDR3 length is 14 residues. Trimming stripped 0 bases from V and 1 base from J, with 7 bases between. Germline CDR1 reads SGHRS; CDR2 reads YFSETQ. The CDR3 protein is CASSLGVLNYGYTF. The DNA for the CDR3 is TGCGCCAGCAGCTTGGGGGTCCTTAACTATGGCTACACCTTC.

V is TRBV6-6 and J is TRBJ2-2, with D maybe TRBD1 (5 bases). Trimming pared 5 bases from V and 1 base from J, leaving 11 bases between. The CDR3 contains 15 residues. CDR1 MNHNY and CDR2 SVGAGI come from the germline V gene (reference sequence). Written as DNA, the CDR3 is TGTGCCAGCAGTAACCCAACAGGGAACACCGGGGAGCTGTTTTTT. Protein sequence: CASSNPTGNTGELFF.

The chain carries TRBV7-9 and TRBJ1-2, with a possible D match to TRBD1 (5 bases). Germline V gives CDR1 SEHNR, CDR2 FQNEAQ (reference sequence). CDR3 length: 16 amino acids. V lost 1 base, J lost 8 bases, and 20 bases lay in between. Here the CDR3 reads CASSLESLWQGRGYTF. Written as DNA, the CDR3 is TGTGCCAGCAGCTTAGAATCGCTCTGGCAGGGAAGAGGCTACACCTTC.

The chain joins TRBV9 to TRBJ1-5; D is perhaps TRBD1 (6 bases). V lost 3 bases to trimming and J lost 0 bases, with 10 bases between them. The CDR3 length is 15 residues. Germline V CDR1 and CDR2: SGDLS, YYNGEE. The CDR3 is CASSEGESSNQPQHF. CDR3 in DNA: TGTGCCAGCAGCGAGGGGGAATCTAGCAATCAGCCCCAGCATTTT.

This rearrangement joins TRBV6-6 to TRBJ2-5, with 10 nucleotides matching TRBD1. CDR3 length: 14 amino acids. Germline V gene lookup returns CDR1 MNHNY and CDR2 SVGAGI (reference sequence). After removal of 5 bases from V and 5 bases from J, the junction contained 5 bases not matched to a gene. The chain's CDR3 is CASSPTGGRETQYF. The DNA of the CDR3 is TGTGCCAGCAGTCCGACAGGGGGCCGGGAGACCCAGTACTTC.